Below, 14 T cell receptor beta chains from the same sample are listed, as sequenced in a study of blood T cell repertoires in COVID-19 (dated by TCRdb to about 2020). Library preparation was by the immunoSEQ multiplex PCR assay. As stored in TCRdb, this immuneACCESS dataset retains in-frame rearrangements with V and J assigned. A fraction of the clones does not appear; measured against another copy, unresolved V genes explain less than half of the discrepancy, and the remainder lacks a known reason. The sample data list roughly 440,000 clones, and approximately 89% of these were observed just once. Together, the top ten hold around an eighth of the sample. Sample: peripheral blood. Every receptor here comes from a woman aged 50 to 65 with COVID-19, enrolled during active disease.

About this clone itself: This sample also contains other DNA sequences that code for the same CDR3. This chain links TRBV27 with TRBJ1-1; D is undetermined. From germline, CDR1 is MNHEY and CDR2 SMNVEV (reference sequence). This CDR3 spans 13 amino acids. V lost 4 bases to trimming and J lost 2 bases, with 8 bases between them. CDR3 in DNA: TGTGCCAGCAGTTCCCCAGGAAACACTGAAGCTTTCTTT. As protein: CASSSPGNTEAFF.

The chain couples TRBV20-1 to TRBJ1-4; D possibly corresponds to TRBD1 (6 bases). The CDR3 is made up of 13 amino acids. The V end lost 3 bases, the J end lost 8 bases, and 13 bases lay between the germline ends. The germline V gene encodes CDR1 DFQATT and CDR2 SNEGSKA (reference sequence). The CDR3 loop is CSASGRTGEKLFF. For the CDR3, the DNA is TGCAGTGCTAGTGGGCGTACAGGGGAAAAACTGTTTTTT.

The rearrangement links TRBV6-4 to TRBJ2-1; no firm D call. The CDR3 is made up of 17 amino acids. V was cut by 2 bases and J by 9 bases, with 23 bases left in between. Germline V gene data show CDR1 as MRHNA and CDR2 as SNTAGT. The DNA for the CDR3 is TGTGCCAGCAGTGACGTAGGCCGGGTTTCCCCCGGTGGTGAGCAGTTCTTC. Encoded protein: CASSDVGRVSPGGEQFF.

As regards this clone: Other nucleotide sequences in the sample specify the same CDR3. V gene TRBV5-4 combines with J gene TRBJ1-1; D is unclear. Trimming took off 0 bases at V and 0 bases at J, with 9 bases between the two ends. The CDR3 length is 15 residues. Germline CDR1 reads SGHNT; CDR2 reads YYREEE (reference sequence). The CDR3 DNA follows: TGTGCCAGCAGCTTGGCGGCAGACATGAACACTGAAGCTTTCTTT. Its protein product is CASSLAADMNTEAFF.

Comments on this clone: Other nucleotide sequences in the sample specify the same CDR3. The rearrangement links TRBV29-1 to TRBJ1-3; unclear D gene. Germline-derived CDR1 and CDR2 are SQVTM and ANQGSEA. Between the trimmed V and J ends, which lost 4 bases and 0 bases, there was a span of 7 bases. This CDR3 has 13 amino acids. The CDR3 region has the DNA TGCAGCGTTGCCCGCGGCTCTGGAAACACCATATATTTT. Translating gives CSVARGSGNTIYF.

The chain is built from TRBV5-1 and TRBJ2-1; D perhaps matches TRBD2 (5 bases). Between the trimmed V and J ends, which lost 5 bases and 7 bases, there was a span of 10 bases. Germline V gene data show CDR1 as SGHRS and CDR2 as YFSETQ. The CDR3 contains 12 residues. The CDR3 loop is CASRRDSNEQFF. Written as DNA, the CDR3 is TGCGCCAGCAGGAGGGATTCGAATGAGCAGTTCTTC.

This clone was found once. The chain combines TRBV4-1 with TRBJ2-1, with D uncertain. CDR1 is MGHRA, CDR2 YSYEKL, per germline. The CDR3 is made up of 12 amino acids. Trimming took off 4 bases at V and 6 bases at J, with 7 bases between the two ends. DNA of the CDR3: TGCGCCAGCAGCCCCAGGCTCAATGAGCAGTTCTTC. This encodes CASSPRLNEQFF.

The table lists this clone with a few counts. The chain uses TRBV5-1 and TRBJ2-3; D may be TRBD1 (6 bases). Germline V gene sequence: CDR1 SGHRS, CDR2 YFSETQ. The CDR3 has 16 amino acids. V was clipped by 4 bases and J by 1 base, with 16 bases between them. CDR3: CASSPTRPGGTDTQYF. DNA for the CDR3: TGCGCCAGCAGCCCTACCCGGCCAGGGGGCACAGATACGCAGTATTTT.

On this clone itself: Other nucleotide sequences in the sample specify the same CDR3. The chain employs TRBV5-1 and TRBJ1-5; D not certain. The germline gives CDR1 SGHRS, CDR2 YFSETQ. The CDR3 consists of 15 residues. Trimming took 0 bases from V and 1 from J, leaving 8 bases between them. The CDR3 DNA reads as TGCGCCAGCAGCTTGGACGGGAACAGCAATCAGCCCCAGCATTTT. Protein product: CASSLDGNSNQPQHF.

The chain is built from TRBV11-3 and TRBJ1-1; 7 bases align to TRBD1. The CDR3 is made up of 17 amino acids. Per germline, CDR1 SGHNT and CDR2 YENEEA. V gave up 5 bases and J gave up 0 bases; unmatched junction bases: 12. CDR3 nucleotides: TGTGCCAGCAGCCCAGGGGGACCGATCGGCATGAACACTGAAGCTTTCTTT. This codes for CASSPGGPIGMNTEAFF.

The chain has TRBV30 and TRBJ1-1, with TRBD1 matching over 9 bases. The CDR3 runs 13 residues. After removal of 4 bases from V and 4 bases from J, the junction contained 4 bases not matched to a gene. Germline loops: CDR1 GTSNPN, CDR2 SVGIG (reference sequence). In DNA, the CDR3 is TGTGCCTGGAAGGGGGACAGGGCCACTGAAGCTTTCTTT. Translating gives CAWKGDRATEAFF.

The chain carries TRBV5-4 and TRBJ2-3; D is uncertain. The CDR3 covers 13 residues. Trimming left V 4 bases short and J 10 bases short, with 16 bases between. Germline V CDR1 and CDR2: SGHNT, YYREEE (reference sequence). DNA for the CDR3: TGTGCCAGCAGCACCCCCAAGTCCGAGGCGCAGTATTTT. Translating it yields CASSTPKSEAQYF.

The chain links TRBV12-3 or TRBV12-4 to TRBJ2-3; D is undetermined. CDR3 size: 12 residues. V lost 6 bases to trimming and J lost 3 bases, with 7 bases between them. CDR3 DNA sequence: TGTGCCAGCAGCCCTTATACAGATACGCAGTATTTT. Amino acids: CASSPYTDTQYF.

Only one count was recorded for this clone. The chain is built from TRBV5-1 and TRBJ1-4; no definite D call. Trimming removed 5 bases from V and 0 bases from J, with 11 bases in between. Germline assignment: CDR1 SGHRS and CDR2 YFSETQ. CDR3 length: 15 amino acids. The CDR3 is CASRRDTSTNEKLFF. CDR3 DNA: TGCGCCAGCAGACGAGACACCTCAACTAATGAAAAACTGTTTTTT.